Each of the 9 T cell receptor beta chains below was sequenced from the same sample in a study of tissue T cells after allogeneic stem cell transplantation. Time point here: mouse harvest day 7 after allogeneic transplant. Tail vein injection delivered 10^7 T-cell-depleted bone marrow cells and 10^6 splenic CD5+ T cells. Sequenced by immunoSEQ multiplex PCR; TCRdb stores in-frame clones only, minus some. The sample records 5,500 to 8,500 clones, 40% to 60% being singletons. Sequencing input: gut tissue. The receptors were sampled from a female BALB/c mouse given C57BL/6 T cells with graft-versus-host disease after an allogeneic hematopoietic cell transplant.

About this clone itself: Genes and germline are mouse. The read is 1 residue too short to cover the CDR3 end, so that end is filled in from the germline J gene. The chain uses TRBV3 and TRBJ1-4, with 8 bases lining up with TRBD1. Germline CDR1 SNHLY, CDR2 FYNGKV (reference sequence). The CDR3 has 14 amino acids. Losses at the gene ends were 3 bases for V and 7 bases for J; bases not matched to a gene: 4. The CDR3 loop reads CASSFGRGLERLFF. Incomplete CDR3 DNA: TGTGCCAGCAGCTTCGGCAGGGGGCTCGAAAGATTATTT.

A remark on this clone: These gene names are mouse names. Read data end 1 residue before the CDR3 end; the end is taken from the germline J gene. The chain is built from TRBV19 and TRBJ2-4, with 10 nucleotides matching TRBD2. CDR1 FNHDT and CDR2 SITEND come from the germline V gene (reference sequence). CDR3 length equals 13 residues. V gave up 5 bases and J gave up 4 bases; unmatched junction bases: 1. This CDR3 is CASRGTGENTLYF. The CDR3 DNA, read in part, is TGTGCCAGCAGGGGGACTGGGGAAAACACCTTGTAC.

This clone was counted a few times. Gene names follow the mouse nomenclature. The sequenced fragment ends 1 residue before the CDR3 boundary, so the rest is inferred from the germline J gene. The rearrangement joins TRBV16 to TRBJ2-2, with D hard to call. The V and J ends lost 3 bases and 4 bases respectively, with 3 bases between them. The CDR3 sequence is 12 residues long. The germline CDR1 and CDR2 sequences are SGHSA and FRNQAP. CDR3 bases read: TGTGCAAGCAGCTTGGGCACCGGGCAGCTCTAC. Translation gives CASSLGTGQLY. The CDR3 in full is CASSLGTGQLYF.

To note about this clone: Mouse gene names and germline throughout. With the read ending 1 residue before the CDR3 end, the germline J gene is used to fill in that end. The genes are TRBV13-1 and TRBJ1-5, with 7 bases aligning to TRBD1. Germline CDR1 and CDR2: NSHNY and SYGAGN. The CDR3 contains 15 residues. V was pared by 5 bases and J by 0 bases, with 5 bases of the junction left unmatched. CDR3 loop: CASSPGQTNNQAPLF. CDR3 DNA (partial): TGTGCCAGCAGCCCGGGACAGACTAACAACCAGGCTCCGCTT.

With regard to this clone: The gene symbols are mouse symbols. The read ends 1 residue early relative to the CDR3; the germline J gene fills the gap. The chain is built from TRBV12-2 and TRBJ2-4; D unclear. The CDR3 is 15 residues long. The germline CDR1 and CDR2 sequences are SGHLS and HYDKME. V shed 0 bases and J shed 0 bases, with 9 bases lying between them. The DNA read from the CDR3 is TGTGCCAGCTCTCTCGAAGGGAATAGTCAAAACACCTTGTAC. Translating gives CASSLEGNSQNTLY. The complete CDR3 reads CASSLEGNSQNTLYF.

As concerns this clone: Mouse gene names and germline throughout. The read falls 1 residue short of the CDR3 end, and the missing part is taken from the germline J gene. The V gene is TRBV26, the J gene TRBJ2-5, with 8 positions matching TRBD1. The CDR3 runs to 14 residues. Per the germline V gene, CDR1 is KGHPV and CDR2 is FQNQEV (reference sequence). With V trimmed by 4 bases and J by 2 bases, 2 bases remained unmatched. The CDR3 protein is CASSPTGGQDTQYF. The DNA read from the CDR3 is TGTGCCAGCAGTCCCACAGGGGGCCAAGACACCCAGTAC.

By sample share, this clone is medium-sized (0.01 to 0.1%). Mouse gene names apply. The CDR3 DNA, read in part, is TGTGCTAGCAGTGGGACAGGGGGCACCGAAAGATTATTT. The encoded protein is CASSGTGGTERLF. The entire CDR3 sequence reads CASSGTGGTERLFF. The rearrangement uses TRBV17 and TRBJ1-4; TRBD1 agrees at 12 bases. The missing CDR3 end, 1 residue past where the read stops, is filled in from the germline J gene. The CDR3 is made up of 14 amino acids. Trimming took 5 bases from V and 7 from J; bases not matched to a gene: 2. Germline CDR1 reads MNHDT; CDR2 reads YYDKIL.

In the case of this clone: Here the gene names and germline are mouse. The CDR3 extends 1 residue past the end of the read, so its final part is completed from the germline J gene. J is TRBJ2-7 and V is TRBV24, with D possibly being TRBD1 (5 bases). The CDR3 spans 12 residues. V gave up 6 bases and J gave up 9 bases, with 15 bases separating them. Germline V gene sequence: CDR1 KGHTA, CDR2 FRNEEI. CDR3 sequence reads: CASRRPGPAQYF. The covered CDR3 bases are TGTGCCAGCAGGCGGCCAGGGCCGGCACAGTAC.

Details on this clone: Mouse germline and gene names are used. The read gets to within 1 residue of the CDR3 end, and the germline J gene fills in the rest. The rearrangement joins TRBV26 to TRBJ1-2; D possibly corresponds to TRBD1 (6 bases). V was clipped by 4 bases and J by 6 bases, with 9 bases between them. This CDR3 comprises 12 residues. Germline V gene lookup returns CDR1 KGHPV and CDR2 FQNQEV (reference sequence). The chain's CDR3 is CASSPTGPDYTF. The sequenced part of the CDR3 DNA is TGTGCCAGCAGTCCAACAGGGCCCGACTACACC.